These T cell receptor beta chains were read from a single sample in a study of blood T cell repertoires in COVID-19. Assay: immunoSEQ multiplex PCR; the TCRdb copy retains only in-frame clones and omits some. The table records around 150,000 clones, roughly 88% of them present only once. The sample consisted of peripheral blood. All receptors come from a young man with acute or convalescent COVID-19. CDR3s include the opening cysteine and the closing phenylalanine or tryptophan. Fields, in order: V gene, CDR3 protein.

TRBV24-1,CATSEDDRAVSEQYF
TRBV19,CASSPGANEQYF
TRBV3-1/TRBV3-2,CASSRGQGSSPLHF
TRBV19,CASSILPGQGSNQPQHF
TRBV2,CASSQLGLGTEAFF
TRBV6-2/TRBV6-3,CASSSLGTPEGNTEAFF
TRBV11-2,CASSKSLGDRVRSGNTIYF
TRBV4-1,CASSRQTGYEQYF
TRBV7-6,CASSLPSVEQFF
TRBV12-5,CASGVIPQGNTEAFF
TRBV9,CASSVGQANQPQHF
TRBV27,CASSLYGGDSNQPQHF
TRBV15,CATSRDRQGATGASGNTIYF
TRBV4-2,CASSPRLAGRDTQYF
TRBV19,CASSLGTGSGELFF
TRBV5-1,CASSLVGQQNYGYTF
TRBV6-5,CASSRREGGNQPQHF
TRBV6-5,CASSYLWEGTDTQYF
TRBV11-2,CASSLVRDANTEAFF
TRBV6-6,CASSWASGRASYEQYF
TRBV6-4,CARYTGPYRGYTF
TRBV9,CASSPIPGMSGTNEKLFF
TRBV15,CATSRDGRTSGTDTQYF
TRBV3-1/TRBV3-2,CASSQWTLQETQYF
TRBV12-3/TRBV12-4,CASSPGQGAEQYF
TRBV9,CASSDGVAGDNEQFF
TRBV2,CASTPGTGVSSAYYEQYF
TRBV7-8,CASSLGGDFTPEQYF
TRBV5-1,CASSLEGAINYGYTF
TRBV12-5,CASGLGQGEETQYF
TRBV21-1,CASSTREGNETQYF
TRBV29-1,CSVVIAGGSNQPQHF
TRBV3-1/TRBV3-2,CASSRRGAVTGELFF
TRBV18,CASSGQANSPLHF
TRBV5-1,CASSLGTSKSTDTQYF
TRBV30,CAWSETGGGQPQHF
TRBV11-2,CASSSSRAGANVLTF
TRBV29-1,CSGQGFTDTQYF
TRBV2,CASSDSATGWYNEQFF
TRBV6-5,CASSPNDRGDEQYF
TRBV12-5,CASGLMTGNTEAFF
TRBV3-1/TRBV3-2,CASSQGGGYNSPLHF
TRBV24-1,CATSGGHEQYF
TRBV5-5,CASSRADSNYGYTF